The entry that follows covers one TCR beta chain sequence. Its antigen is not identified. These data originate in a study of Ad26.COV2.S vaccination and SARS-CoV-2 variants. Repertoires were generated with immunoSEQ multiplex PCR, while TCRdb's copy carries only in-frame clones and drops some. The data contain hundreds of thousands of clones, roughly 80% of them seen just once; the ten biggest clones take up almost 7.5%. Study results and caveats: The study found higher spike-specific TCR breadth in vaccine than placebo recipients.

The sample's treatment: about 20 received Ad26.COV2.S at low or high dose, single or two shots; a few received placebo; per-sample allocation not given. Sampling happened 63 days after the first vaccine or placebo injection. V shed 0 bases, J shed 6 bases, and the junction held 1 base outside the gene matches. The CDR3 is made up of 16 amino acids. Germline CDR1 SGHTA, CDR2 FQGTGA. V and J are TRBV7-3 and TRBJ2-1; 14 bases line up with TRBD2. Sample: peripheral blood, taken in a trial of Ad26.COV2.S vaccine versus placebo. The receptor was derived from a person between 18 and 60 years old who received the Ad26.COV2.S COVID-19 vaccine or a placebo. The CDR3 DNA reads TGTGCCAGCAGCTTAACGGGGACTAGCGGGGGCAATGAGCAGTTCTTC. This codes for CASSLTGTSGGNEQFF. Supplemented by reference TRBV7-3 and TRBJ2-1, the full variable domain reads GAGVSQTPSNKVTEKGKYVELRCDPISGHTALYWYRQSLGQGPEFLIYFQGTGAADDSGLPNDRFFAVRPEGSVSTLKIQRTERGDSAVYLCASSLTGTSGGNEQFFGPGTRLTVL.